A selection of T cell receptor beta chains follows, all from one sample in a study of T cell repertoires in cytomegalovirus infection. TCRdb reanalysed the reads using MiXCR and keeps one entry per CDR3 protein. The profile covers 450,000 to 600,000 distinct CDR3 sequences, with approximately 40% appearing a single time and 43% taken by the ten largest. Which antigens these TCRs recognize remains unknown. The sequenced sample was cultured PBMCs, obtained from culture after CMV antigen stimulation. The receptors here all came from a human donor in good health (CMV status not recorded). Some clones in this sample may be carry-over from other donors' samples. Each CDR3 is given with its conserved first and last residue. D genes are given only for firm matches. Expanded clones get a size class; other rows say once, few or many, or leave the size out.

D: TRBD2
J: TRBJ2-2
V: TRBV6-1
size: few
DNA: TGTGCCAGTACCCTGGGGGCGGGAGGACCCATTCCCGGGGAGCTGTTTTTT
CDR3: CASTLGAGGPIPGELFF

D: TRBD1
J: TRBJ1-2
V: TRBV7-9
size: few
DNA: TGTGCCAGCAGCCCCTGGGACAGAGACTATGGCTACACCTTC
CDR3: CASSPWDRDYGYTF

D: .
J: TRBJ1-4
V: TRBV7-2
size: .
DNA: TGTGCCAGCAGCCCAGGGGCGAGTAATGAAAAACTGTTTTTT
CDR3: CASSPGASNEKLFF

D: .
J: TRBJ1-5
V: TRBV7-6
size: .
DNA: TGTGCCAGCAGCTTAGCGCAGGGTCAGCCCCAGCATTTT
CDR3: CASSLAQGQPQHF

D: .
J: TRBJ2-7
V: TRBV12-3/TRBV12-4
size: .
DNA: TGTGCCAGCAGTTTAGCCCTACCGGGAGGGGACAGCTCCTACGAGCAGTACTTC
CDR3: CASSLALPGGDSSYEQYF

D: TRBD1
J: TRBJ1-2
V: TRBV6-2/TRBV6-3
size: .
DNA: TGTGCCAGCAGTTACGAAAAGACAGGGGGCGAATATGGCTACACCTTC
CDR3: CASSYEKTGGEYGYTF

D: .
J: TRBJ1-5
V: TRBV28
size: .
DNA: TGTGCCAGCAGTTTCTGGCGGGGCAATCAGCCCCAGCATTTT
CDR3: CASSFWRGNQPQHF

D: .
J: TRBJ1-4
V: TRBV6-1
size: .
DNA: TGTGCCACCCGTAATGAAAAACTGTTTTTT
CDR3: CATRNEKLFF

D: TRBD2
J: TRBJ2-1
V: TRBV7-2
size: few
DNA: TGTGCCAGCAGCCCAGGACTAGTTCCGTTCTTC
CDR3: CASSPGLVPFF

D: TRBD2
J: TRBJ2-1
V: TRBV7-2
size: few
DNA: TGTGCCAGCAGAAGGACTAGCGGGCACTCCTACAATGAGCAGTTCTTC
CDR3: CASRRTSGHSYNEQFF

D: TRBD1
J: TRBJ1-1
V: TRBV10-3
size: few
DNA: TGTGCCATCAGTGAGTCGGGGACAGACACTGAAGCTTTCTTT
CDR3: CAISESGTDTEAFF

D: .
J: TRBJ2-1
V: TRBV27
size: .
DNA: TGTGCCAGCAGTCCCGGAGCCCACAATGAGCAGTTCTTC
CDR3: CASSPGAHNEQFF

D: .
J: TRBJ1-1
V: TRBV7-8
size: many
DNA: TGTGCCAGCAGCTTAGTGGGGGTTGGCACTGAAGCTTTCTTT
CDR3: CASSLVGVGTEAFF

D: TRBD1
J: TRBJ1-4
V: TRBV27
size: .
DNA: TGTGCCAGCAGTGGATCAGGGGGCTTCCATGAAAAACTGTTTTTT
CDR3: CASSGSGGFHEKLFF

D: .
J: TRBJ2-4
V: TRBV7-2
size: many
DNA: TGTGCCAGCAGCATTCGACCCCAAAACATTCAGTACTTC
CDR3: CASSIRPQNIQYF

D: TRBD1
J: TRBJ1-1
V: TRBV7-2
size: many
DNA: TGTGCCAGCAGGGGACAGATGAACACTGAAGCTTTCTTT
CDR3: CASRGQMNTEAFF

D: TRBD1
J: TRBJ2-7
V: TRBV27
size: .
DNA: TGTGCCAGCATCCGACCCTGGACAGGGGGCTATAGAGACTCCGAGCAGTACTTC
CDR3: CASIRPWTGGYRDSEQYF

D: .
J: TRBJ1-5
V: TRBV28
size: .
DNA: TGTGCCAGCATGATTGGGGGGGATAGCAATCAGCCCCAGCATTTT
CDR3: CASMIGGDSNQPQHF